This T cell receptor (beta chain) was captured in a study of shared clonotypes between healthy human individuals. This clone was observed a few times. Its target is unknown. Trimming took off 4 bases at V and 8 bases at J, with 18 bases between the two ends. CDR1 and CDR2 (germline): SGHKS, YYEKEE (reference sequence). The CDR3 spans 14 residues. General study points: Even with large depth, rarefaction showed that sorted-subset sequencing was incomplete.

Repertoires were generated with immunoSEQ multiplex PCR, while TCRdb's copy carries only in-frame clones and drops some. The table has about 980,000 clones, 60% to 85% seen once. Sequencing used memory CD4+ T cells sorted from blood. The subset was: CD45RA-negative fraction. The receptor was derived from a young man in good health. The J gene is TRBJ1-2, the V gene TRBV5-5; no clear D gene. The chain's CDR3 is CASSAVLRRRGYTF. The CDR3 nucleotides read TGTGCCAGCAGCGCCGTTTTGAGACGACGGGGCTACACCTTC.